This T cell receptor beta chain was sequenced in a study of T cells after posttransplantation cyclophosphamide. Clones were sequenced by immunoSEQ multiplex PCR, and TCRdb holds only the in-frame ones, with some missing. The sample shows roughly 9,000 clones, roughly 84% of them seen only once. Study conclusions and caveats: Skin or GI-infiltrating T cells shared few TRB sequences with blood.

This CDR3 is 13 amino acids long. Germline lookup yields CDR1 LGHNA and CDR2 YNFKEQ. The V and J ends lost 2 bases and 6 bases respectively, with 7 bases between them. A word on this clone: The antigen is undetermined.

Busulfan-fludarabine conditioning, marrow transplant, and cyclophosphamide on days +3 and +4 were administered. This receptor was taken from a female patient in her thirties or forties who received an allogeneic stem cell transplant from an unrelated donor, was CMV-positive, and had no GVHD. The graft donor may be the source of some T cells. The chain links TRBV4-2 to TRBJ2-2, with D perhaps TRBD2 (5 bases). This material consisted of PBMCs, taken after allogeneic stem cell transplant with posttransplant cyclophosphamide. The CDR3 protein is CASSQFGAGELFF. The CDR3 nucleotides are TGTGCCAGCAGCCAATTCGGGGCCGGGGAGCTGTTTTTT.